Each of the 19 T cell receptor beta chains below was sequenced from the same sample in a study of monozygotic twins with inflammatory bowel disease (dated by TCRdb to the late 2010s). The library was obtained by 5' RACE. Sequencing instrument: Illumina HiSeq 2500. One entry per CDR3 protein sequence results from the TCRdb reprocessing of the reads, with DNA left out. The sample's table covers about 330,000 distinct CDR3 sequences. The ten largest clones add up to around 2% of the sample. Specimen: blood. These receptors were collected from a human donor with ulcerative colitis or Crohn's disease, or a healthy co-twin of an affected twin (not recorded which).

This sequence joins TRBV29-1 and TRBJ2-3. The CDR3 is 11 amino acids. Germline V lookup: CDR1 SQVTM, CDR2 ANQGSEA. The CDR3 here is CSVEYGDTQYF.

This chain links TRBV7-2 with TRBJ2-3; checking the TCRdb D call of TRBD2 is not possible without DNA. The length of the CDR3 is 16 residues. Germline-derived CDR1 and CDR2 are SGHTA and FQGNSA. CDR3 loop: CASSLGSSGGQDTQYF.

The V and J genes are TRBV6-1 and TRBJ1-1. This CDR3 comprises 13 residues. Germline CDR1 reads MNHNS; CDR2 reads SASEGT. CDR3 protein: CASSGGWGTEAFF.

J is TRBJ2-5 and V is TRBV20-1. This CDR3 region has 12 residues. Germline CDR1 reads DFQATT; CDR2 reads SNEGSKA (reference sequence). The CDR3 here is CSAQEPGETQYF.

J is TRBJ1-2 and V is TRBV9; TCRdb lists TRBD1, though no DNA is available to test this call. The length of the CDR3 is 14 residues. Germline CDR1 reads SGDLS; CDR2 reads YYNGEE. The CDR3: CASSDPSGGEGYTF.

This chain joins TRBV7-8 and TRBJ2-7. CDR3 length: 15 amino acids. Germline CDR1 and CDR2: SGHVS and FQNEAQ. This chain's CDR3 is CASSLEAGAAYEQYF. Filled out from reference TRBV7-8 and TRBJ2-7, the complete variable domain reads GAGVSQSPRYKVAKRGQDVALRCDPISGHVSLFWYQQALGQGPEFLTYFQNEAQLDKSGLPSDRFFAERPEGSVSTLKIQRTQQEDSAVYLCASSLEAGAAYEQYFGPGTRLTVT.

The V gene is TRBV3-1, the J gene TRBJ2-5. Germline V gene sequence: CDR1 LGHDT, CDR2 YNNKEL (reference sequence). The CDR3 contains 14 residues. The CDR3: CASSQGTRVETQYF.

The V gene is TRBV7-9, the J gene TRBJ2-3; there is no DNA to check the TCRdb D call of TRBD1. The germline CDR1 and CDR2 sequences are SEHNR and FQNEAQ (reference sequence). CDR3 length: 15 amino acids. Here the CDR3 reads CASSPRPGTGNTQYF.

The V and J genes are TRBV3-1 and TRBJ2-2; no DNA is available, so the TRBD2 call from TCRdb remains unchecked. This CDR3 spans 14 amino acids. CDR1 is LGHDT, CDR2 YNNKEL, per germline (reference sequence). The chain's CDR3 is CASSPPQKSGELFF.

The V gene is TRBV5-1, the J gene TRBJ2-5; the TCRdb D gene call, TRBD2, has no DNA to confirm it. The CDR3 totals 17 residues. Germline V gene data show CDR1 as SGHRS and CDR2 as YFSETQ. This chain's CDR3 is CASSPGVDSGRFETQYF.

The chain combines TRBV7-9 with TRBJ2-2. Germline CDR1 and CDR2: SEHNR and FQNEAQ (reference sequence). The length of the CDR3 is 15 residues. CDR3 residues: CASSFFQADTGELFF.

The CDR3 sequence is CSVGGLAATTTDTQYF. The gene calls are TRBV29-1 and TRBJ2-3; TCRdb lists TRBD2, though no DNA is available to test this call. The CDR3 extends over 16 amino acids. In germline, CDR1 is SQVTM, CDR2 ANQGSEA.

The chain carries TRBV6-1 and TRBJ2-6; TCRdb calls TRBD1, which cannot be checked without DNA. Germline V gives CDR1 MNHNS, CDR2 SASEGT. The CDR3 contains 17 residues. The CDR3 spells CASSAPGERSGANVLTF.

The chain recombines TRBV5-1 with TRBJ2-7. Germline-derived CDR1 and CDR2 are SGHRS and YFSETQ. The CDR3 covers 13 residues. CDR3 loop: CASSLGSDYEQYF.

The V call is TRBV4-3, the J call TRBJ2-2. The CDR3 extends over 14 amino acids. Per germline, CDR1 LGHNA and CDR2 YSLEER. The chain's CDR3 is CASSPQGYAGELFF.

V usage is TRBV12-3 or TRBV12-4 and J usage is TRBJ2-3; as DNA is missing, the TRBD2 call by TCRdb cannot be tested. The CDR3 is made up of 14 amino acids. CDR3 in amino acids: CATTSGGHTDTQYF.

V is TRBV5-1 and J is TRBJ2-7. CDR1 SGHRS and CDR2 YFSETQ come from the germline V gene. This CDR3 is built from 14 residues. This CDR3 reads CASSLGTPSYEQYF.

The V gene is TRBV20-1, the J gene TRBJ2-7. The V gene's germline CDR1 is DFQATT and CDR2 SNEGSKA (reference sequence). The CDR3 length is 11 residues. The CDR3 loop reads CSAFYSYEQYF.

This rearrangement joins TRBV15 to TRBJ2-1; TCRdb proposes TRBD1, but this gene call is untestable without DNA. The germline V gene encodes CDR1 LNHNV and CDR2 YYDKDF (reference sequence). The CDR3 runs to 20 residues. The CDR3 is CATSDGAGTGTQSSYNEQFF.